The 27 T cell receptor beta chains given below trace back to one sample, sequenced in a study of shared clonotypes between healthy human individuals. Method: immunoSEQ multiplex PCR; TCRdb's copy keeps in-frame clones and lacks some. The repertoire has about 2 million clones, about 95% of them found once; the top ten carry more than 0.9%. Naive CD8 cells were CD45RO-negative, positively selected for CCR7, excluding terminally differentiated effector memory CD45RA+ cells. The sequencing input was naive CD8+ T cells sorted from blood. These receptors all stem from a man between 18 and 29 years old in good health.

The CDR3 sequence: CASSLYPGYNEQFF. For the CDR3, the DNA is TGTGCCAGCAGTTTATACCCTGGATACAATGAGCAGTTCTTC. The chain recombines TRBV28 with TRBJ2-1; D is unresolved. Germline lookup yields CDR1 MDHEN and CDR2 SYDVKM. Trimming took 1 base from V and 4 from J, leaving 8 bases between them. This CDR3 has 14 residues.

The chain couples TRBV9 to TRBJ2-1; D remains unclear. This CDR3 region has 15 residues. V was pared by 1 base and J by 3 bases, with 11 bases between. CDR1 SGDLS and CDR2 YYNGEE come from the germline V gene. CDR3 region: CASSVTADIYNEQFF. CDR3 coding DNA: TGTGCCAGCAGCGTAACGGCGGATATCTACAATGAGCAGTTCTTC.

The CDR3 reads CASSLQDRGLLETQYF. The CDR3 DNA sequence: TGTGCCAGCAGCTTACAGGACAGGGGGCTTTTAGAGACCCAGTACTTC. The chain links TRBV7-9 to TRBJ2-5, with 11 bases fitting TRBD1. Germline CDR1 is SEHNR and CDR2 is FQNEAQ (reference sequence). With 2 bases clipped from V and 4 bases from J, the junction kept 6 bases outside the gene matches. The CDR3 spans 16 residues. The full variable domain, completed using reference TRBV7-9 and TRBJ2-5, is DTGVSQNPRHKITKRGQNVTFRCDPISEHNRLYWYRQTLGQGPEFLTYFQNEAQLEKSRLLSDRFSAERPKGSFSTLEIQRTEQGDSAMYLCASSLQDRGLLETQYFGPGTRLLVL.

The V and J genes are TRBV28 and TRBJ2-7; TRBD2 agrees at 7 bases. Looked up from germline, CDR1 is MDHEN and CDR2 is SYDVKM. Unmatched junction bases numbered 11, after V lost 3 bases and J lost 6 bases. The CDR3 is made up of 15 amino acids. The chain's CDR3 is CASSFGSGGVGEQYF. The CDR3 DNA is TGTGCCAGCAGTTTTGGATCGGGGGGTGTCGGCGAGCAGTACTTC.

The chain uses TRBV6-1 and TRBJ1-1; D perhaps matches TRBD1 (6 bases). Trimming left V 2 bases short and J 3 bases short, with 19 bases between. The CDR3 loop spans 17 amino acids. Germline CDR1 is MNHNS and CDR2 is SASEGT. CDR3 residues: CASSEKRVRGPYTEAFF. CDR3 DNA: TGTGCCAGCAGTGAAAAACGGGTCAGGGGACCTTACACTGAAGCTTTCTTT.

Notes on this clone: This CDR3 is also generated by other DNA sequences in the sample. The chain combines TRBV7-9 with TRBJ1-1; possibly TRBD1 for D (5 bases). This CDR3 spans 14 amino acids. The germline V gene has CDR1 SEHNR and CDR2 FQNEAQ (reference sequence). V lost 0 bases to trimming and J lost 5 bases, with 10 bases between them. The CDR3 loop is CASSLALGDTEAFF. Here the CDR3 DNA reads TGTGCCAGCAGCTTAGCGCTGGGGGATACTGAAGCTTTCTTT.

CDR3 residues: CASSYADSGAMYF. CDR3 sequence (DNA): TGTGCCAGCAGTTACGCGGATTCCGGCGCCATGTACTTC. The chain joins TRBV6-6 to TRBJ2-7; D is ambiguous. The germline CDR1 and CDR2 sequences are MNHNY and SVGAGI (reference sequence). The CDR3 extends over 13 amino acids. V gave up 2 bases and J gave up 12 bases, with 17 bases separating them.

This clone was recorded a few times. The CDR3 sequence is CASSFSDSSGNTIYF. The CDR3 DNA reads as TGTGCCAGCAGCTTTTCCGACAGTTCTGGAAACACCATATATTTT. The V and J genes are TRBV7-2 and TRBJ1-3; D is perhaps TRBD1 (5 bases). The CDR3 runs 15 residues. Trimming stripped 3 bases from V and 1 base from J, with 10 bases between. CDR1 is SGHTA and CDR2 is FQGNSA in the germline V gene.

Of note for this clone: The sample contains more than one DNA sequence encoding this CDR3. This chain joins TRBV27 and TRBJ1-5; 8 nucleotides line up with TRBD1. V lost 2 bases and J lost 5; bases outside the gene matches: 2. CDR1 is MNHEY and CDR2 is SMNVEV in the germline V gene (reference sequence). The CDR3 sequence is 14 residues long. CDR3 DNA sequence: TGTGCCAGCAGTTTAACAGGGGGTCATCAGCCCCAGCATTTT. As protein: CASSLTGGHQPQHF.

The chain links TRBV5-6 to TRBJ2-7; 12 bases map to TRBD2. CDR3 length equals 13 residues. Losses at the gene ends were 5 bases for V and 11 bases for J; bases not matched to a gene: 8. CDR1 SGHDT and CDR2 YYEEEE come from the germline V gene. The CDR3 protein is CASRTSGSALEYF. CDR3 DNA sequence: TGTGCCAGCAGGACTAGCGGGAGCGCGCTTGAGTACTTC.

As regards this clone: In the same sample, other DNA sequences code for this CDR3. V usage is TRBV7-2 and J usage is TRBJ2-3; TRBD1 agrees at 7 bases. Germline V lookup: CDR1 SGHTA, CDR2 FQGNSA. With V trimmed by 1 base and J by 2 bases, 3 bases remained unmatched. CDR3 length: 15 amino acids. The DNA of the CDR3 is TGTGCCAGCAGCTTAGGGACAGGAGACACAGATACGCAGTATTTT. Translated: CASSLGTGDTDTQYF.

The CDR3 DNA is TGTGCCAGCAGCCGCTCGGCAGGGACGGACAGTGAGCAGTTCTTC. This sequence encodes CASSRSAGTDSEQFF. This chain uses TRBV11-2 with TRBJ2-1; possible D gene TRBD1, 6 bases. V lost 5 bases to trimming and J lost 9 bases, with 20 bases between them. This CDR3 region has 15 residues. Germline V gives CDR1 SGHAT, CDR2 FQNNGV. Full variable domain (outside the CDR3, taken from reference TRBV11-2 and TRBJ2-1): EAGVAQSPRYKIIEKRQSVAFWCNPISGHATLYWYQQILGQGPKLLIQFQNNGVVDDSQLPKDRFSAERLKGVDSTLKIQPAKLEDSAVYLCASSRSAGTDSEQFFGPGTRLTVL.

This chain connects TRBV27 to TRBJ2-7, with 7 bases fitting TRBD1. Germline V gene lookup returns CDR1 MNHEY and CDR2 SMNVEV (reference sequence). Trimming cost V 5 bases and J 2 bases; bases outside gene matches: 12. The CDR3 loop spans 16 amino acids. This CDR3 reads CASSPSSGQDTYEQYF. For the CDR3, the DNA is TGTGCCAGCAGTCCATCGTCTGGACAGGATACCTACGAGCAGTACTTC.

In regard to this clone: This CDR3 is also generated by other DNA sequences in the sample. The genes are TRBV5-1 and TRBJ1-1, with D tentatively TRBD1 (6 bases). The CDR3 consists of 13 residues. Looked up from germline, CDR1 is SGHRS and CDR2 is YFSETQ. Trimming took 2 bases from V and 3 from J, leaving 8 bases between them. CDR3 DNA: TGCGCCAGCAGCTTCGGGGGCGACACTGAAGCTTTCTTT. Translating gives CASSFGGDTEAFF.

The CDR3 is CASSPPTDSGVNEKLFF. CDR3 DNA: TGTGCCAGCTCACCACCAACGGACAGCGGAGTAAATGAAAAACTGTTTTTT. The chain employs TRBV18 and TRBJ1-4, with TRBD1 as a possible D gene (6 bases). This CDR3 contains 17 residues. Per germline, CDR1 KGHSH and CDR2 LQKENI. V lost 0 bases and J 5 bases, leaving 16 bases between the germline ends.

This clone occurred once. The gene calls are TRBV13 and TRBJ2-5; D gene uncertain. The CDR3 has 13 amino acids. Germline V lookup: CDR1 PRHDT, CDR2 FYEKMQ (reference sequence). Trimming left V 5 bases short and J 5 bases short, with 12 bases between. DNA for the CDR3: TGTGCCAGCAGCCTCAGTCCCGGGGAGACCCAGTACTTC. This codes for CASSLSPGETQYF.

This clone came up once. The V and J genes are TRBV9 and TRBJ2-2, with D perhaps matching TRBD1 or TRBD2 (5 bases each). With 3 bases removed from V and 5 bases from J, the gap between germline ends came to 14 bases. The CDR3 is made up of 15 amino acids. Germline CDR1 reads SGDLS; CDR2 reads YYNGEE. The CDR3 DNA reads TGTGCCAGCAGCGCGGGGACCATGGGGACCGGGGAGCTGTTTTTT. It specifies CASSAGTMGTGELFF.

CDR3 DNA: TGTGCCAGCGGGACTAGCGGACAAGAGACCCAGTACTTC. Its translation: CASGTSGQETQYF. The V gene is TRBV7-9, the J gene TRBJ2-5, with 11 bases aligning to TRBD2. J gave up 2 bases and V 8 bases, and 1 base lay outside the gene matches. Germline V gives CDR1 SEHNR, CDR2 FQNEAQ (reference sequence). CDR3 size: 13 residues. The whole variable domain, remainder taken from reference TRBV7-9 and TRBJ2-5, is DTGVSQNPRHKITKRGQNVTFRCDPISEHNRLYWYRQTLGQGPEFLTYFQNEAQLEKSRLLSDRFSAERPKGSFSTLEIQRTEQGDSAMYLCASGTSGQETQYFGPGTRLLVL.

The table lists this clone with a count of one. J is TRBJ2-1 and V is TRBV5-6, with TRBD1 as a possible D gene (5 bases). The germline gives CDR1 SGHDT, CDR2 YYEEEE. This CDR3 comprises 15 residues. V lost 0 bases, J lost 2 bases, and 9 bases lay in between. Here the CDR3 reads CASSLAGLPYNEQFF. The CDR3 bases are TGTGCCAGCAGCTTGGCAGGGTTGCCCTACAATGAGCAGTTCTTC.

The chain has TRBV27 and TRBJ1-5; TRBD1 matches at 10 bases. Germline loops: CDR1 MNHEY, CDR2 SMNVEV (reference sequence). Trimming cost V 6 bases and J 11 bases; bases outside gene matches: 13. CDR3 length: 15 amino acids. The CDR3: CASRLSGTGDLTQHF. In DNA, the CDR3 is TGTGCCAGCAGACTATCCGGGACAGGGGACCTGACCCAGCATTTT.

The chain combines TRBV19 with TRBJ2-7; a possible D gene is TRBD2 (6 bases). V lost 6 bases and J 2 bases, leaving 17 bases between the germline ends. Germline V gene sequence: CDR1 LNHDA, CDR2 SQIVND (reference sequence). This CDR3 has 15 residues. CDR3 in amino acids: CASRAFASETYEQYF. DNA for the CDR3: TGTGCCAGTAGAGCCTTCGCTAGCGAAACCTACGAGCAGTACTTC.

The genes are TRBV4-3 and TRBJ2-2; tentative D call: TRBD2 (5 bases). This CDR3 spans 18 amino acids. Trimming cost V 0 bases and J 7 bases, with 21 bases left between them. In germline, CDR1 is LGHNA, CDR2 YSLEER. This chain's CDR3 is CASSQDATWQEEIGELFF. Written as DNA, the CDR3 is TGCGCCAGCAGCCAAGATGCCACTTGGCAGGAGGAGATCGGGGAGCTGTTTTTT.

This chain links TRBV27 with TRBJ2-6; D remains unclear. Looked up from germline, CDR1 is MNHEY and CDR2 is SMNVEV (reference sequence). Trimming pared 10 bases from V and 2 bases from J, leaving 9 bases between. The CDR3 sequence is 13 residues long. In DNA, the CDR3 is TGTGCCACCAGAAATGCTGGGGCCAACGTCCTGACTTTC. Encoded protein: CATRNAGANVLTF. Drawing the rest from reference TRBV27 and TRBJ2-6, the complete variable domain is EAQVTQNPRYLITVTGKKLTVTCSQNMNHEYMSWYRQDPGLGLRQIYYSMNVEVTDKGDVPEGYKVSRKEKRNFPLILESPSPNQTSLYFCATRNAGANVLTFGAGSRLTVL.

V usage is TRBV10-2 and J usage is TRBJ1-2; TRBD1 matches 8 bases. The CDR3 is 14 residues long. Trimming took 6 bases from V and 11 from J; bases not matched to a gene: 14. The germline V gene has CDR1 WSHSY and CDR2 SAAADI. CDR3 DNA sequence: TGCGCCAGCAGACATGGACAGGGAACATTGTATTACACCTTC. Translation: CASRHGQGTLYYTF.

V and J are TRBV5-4 and TRBJ2-7; 7 bases line up with TRBD1. In germline, CDR1 is SGHNT, CDR2 YYREEE (reference sequence). The CDR3 length is 14 residues. With V trimmed by 7 bases and J by 1 base, 8 bases remained unmatched. The CDR3 DNA reads as TGTGCCAGCCGAGTTTCGACAGGGTCCTACGAGCAGTACTTC. Protein sequence: CASRVSTGSYEQYF. The full variable domain, completed using reference TRBV5-4 and TRBJ2-7, is ETGVTQSPTHLIKTRGQQVTLRCSSQSGHNTVSWYQQALGQGPQFIFQYYREEENGRGNFPPRFSGLQFPNYSSELNVNALELDDSALYLCASRVSTGSYEQYFGPGTRLTVT.

The chain is built from TRBV19 and TRBJ1-2; D may be TRBD1 (5 bases). Germline values: CDR1 LNHDA, CDR2 SQIVND (reference sequence). The CDR3 loop spans 14 amino acids. Trimming stripped 1 base from V and 4 bases from J, with 10 bases between. CDR3 coding DNA: TGTGCCAGTAGTATAGGCGACAGCGTCTATGGCTACACCTTC. It encodes CASSIGDSVYGYTF.

This chain uses TRBV11-2 with TRBJ2-7, with D unresolved. There are 10 residues in the CDR3. Germline V CDR1 and CDR2: SGHAT, FQNNGV. Trimming cost V 5 bases and J 6 bases, with 5 bases left between them. CDR3 nucleotide sequence: TGTGCCAGCAGCGGCGCCGAGCAGTACTTC. Encoded protein: CASSGAEQYF.